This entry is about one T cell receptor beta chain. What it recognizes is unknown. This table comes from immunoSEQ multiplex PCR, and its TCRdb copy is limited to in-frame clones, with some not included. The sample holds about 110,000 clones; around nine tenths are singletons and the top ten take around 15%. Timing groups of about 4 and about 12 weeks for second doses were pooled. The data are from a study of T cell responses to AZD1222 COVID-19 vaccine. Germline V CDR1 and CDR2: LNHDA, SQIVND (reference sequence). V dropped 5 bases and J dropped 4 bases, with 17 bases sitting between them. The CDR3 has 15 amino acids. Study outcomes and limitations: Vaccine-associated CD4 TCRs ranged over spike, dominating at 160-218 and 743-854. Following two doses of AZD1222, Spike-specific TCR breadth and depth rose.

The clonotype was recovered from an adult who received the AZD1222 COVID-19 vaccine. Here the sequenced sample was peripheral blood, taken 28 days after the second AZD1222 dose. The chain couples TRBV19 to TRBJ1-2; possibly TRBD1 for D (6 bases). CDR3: CASSVRDTIPYGYTF. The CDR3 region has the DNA TGTGCCAGTAGTGTCCGGGACACCATACCCTATGGCTACACCTTC.